The source of this T cell receptor beta chain is a study of blood T cell repertoires in COVID-19. The protocol was immunoSEQ multiplex PCR, while the TCRdb copy is restricted to in-frame clones and leaves out a portion. The profile shows some 22,000 clones, around 94% of them singletons. The sequencing sample was made of peripheral blood. The sequence was collected from a woman aged 45 to 65 with active COVID-19.

Here the CDR3 DNA reads TGTGCCAGCAGCAGGGACAGGGAGGATCAGCCCCAGCATTTT. Protein product: CASSRDREDQPQHF. The chain uses TRBV21-1 and TRBJ1-5; TRBD1, the D gene given by the table, was not confirmed from the DNA. TRBV21-1 is an annotated pseudogene. The CDR3 runs to 14 residues.